This T cell receptor beta chain derives from a study of T-cell memory formation after mild COVID-19. The CDR3 runs to 13 residues. Germline-derived CDR1 and CDR2 are SGHTA and FQGNSA. Only a few counts were recorded for this clonotype. The junction shows a germline mismatch at one end, possibly a read error. UMIs and sample barcodes were carried by the TCR alpha and TCR beta cDNA libraries that 5'RACE produced using constant-segment primers. TCRdb passed the 5' RACE reads through MiXCR, listing each CDR3 protein once. The table lists around 300,000 distinct CDR3 sequences, roughly an eighth of them singletons.

Sequencing used PBMCs or a T cell subset sorted from them (not recorded which). This receptor was obtained from a man between 18 and 29 years old who had mild COVID-19 (a few samples of this study predate the infection). Cell type and time point are not known. The chain is built from TRBV7-2 and TRBJ1-2, with D tentatively TRBD1 (6 bases). For the CDR3, the DNA is TGTGCCAGCAGCCCCTCAAGTGACAGGTCCCAGGCCTTC. It yields the protein CASSPSSDRSQAF.